The sample holds many counts of the clone carrying this TCR beta chain. CDR3 length: 15 amino acids. V gave up 1 base and J gave up 7 bases; unmatched junction bases: 6. Germline V gives CDR1 SGHAT, CDR2 FQNNGV. The entry originates in a study of T cells in Graves' hyperthyroidism and ophthalmopathy. The TCR beta CDR3 regions underwent amplification using RNA transcripts as the source. The primer set for the first-round RT-PCR of the TCR CDR3 was HTBI. TCRdb re-called the multiplex PCR reads through MiXCR, storing one row per CDR3 protein. Of 450,000 to 650,000 distinct CDR3 sequences listed, roughly 15% are singletons.

Material for sequencing was blood. The receptor comes from a young woman with Graves' ophthalmopathy. The J gene is TRBJ1-5, the V gene TRBV11-2; 8 bases map to TRBD1. CDR3 sequence reads: CASSLGLDRDQPQHF. The DNA of the CDR3 is TGTGCCAGCAGCTTAGGTCTGGACAGGGACCAGCCCCAGCATTTT.